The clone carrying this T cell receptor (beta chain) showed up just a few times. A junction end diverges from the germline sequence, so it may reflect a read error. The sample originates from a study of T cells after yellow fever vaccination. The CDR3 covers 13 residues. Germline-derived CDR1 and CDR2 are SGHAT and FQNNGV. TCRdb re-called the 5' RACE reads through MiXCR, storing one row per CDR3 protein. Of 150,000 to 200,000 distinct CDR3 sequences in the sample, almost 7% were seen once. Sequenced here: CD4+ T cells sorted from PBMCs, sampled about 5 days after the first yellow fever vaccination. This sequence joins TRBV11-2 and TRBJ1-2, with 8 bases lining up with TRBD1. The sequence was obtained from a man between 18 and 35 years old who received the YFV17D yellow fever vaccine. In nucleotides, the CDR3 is TGTGCCAGCAGCGTAGACAGGGGAGGCTCTTCCACCTTC. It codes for CASSVDRGGSSTF.